One and the same sample provided the 23 T cell receptor beta chains below, sequenced in a study of cytomegalovirus exposure and HLA in healthy donors. In the PCR, 60 Vbeta and 13 Jbeta primers were used. Produced via immunoSEQ multiplex PCR; TCRdb's table is partial and in-frame only. The sample consists of 200,000 to 250,000 clones, 70% to 80% of them appearing once. The sequencing sample was made of PBMCs. The receptors stem from a woman aged 55-75 years in good health and CMV-seropositive.

The chain has TRBV28 and TRBJ2-1, with 8 bases that match TRBD1. The CDR3 length is 14 residues. The V and J ends lost 3 bases and 3 bases, in that order; junction bases with no gene match: 1. From germline, CDR1 is MDHEN and CDR2 SYDVKM. CDR3 protein: CASSLGQVYNEQFF. The CDR3 nucleotides are TGTGCCAGCAGTTTGGGACAGGTCTACAATGAGCAGTTCTTC.

This clone was counted between two and nine times. The J gene is TRBJ2-3, the V gene TRBV7-8, with 7 bases matching TRBD2. V trimming: 5 bases; J trimming: 3 bases; junction bases outside the gene matches: 8. CDR1 and CDR2 from the germline V gene are SGHVS and FQNEAQ. The CDR3 is made up of 15 amino acids. The CDR3 spells CASSLLGGETDTQYF. The CDR3 DNA follows: TGTGCCAGCAGCCTCCTGGGAGGGGAAACAGATACGCAGTATTTT.

V usage is TRBV10-2 and J usage is TRBJ2-3; the match to TRBD2 covers 7 bases. V lost 3 bases, J lost 0 bases, and 9 bases stayed unmatched. Germline values: CDR1 WSHSY, CDR2 SAAADI. The CDR3 sequence is 17 residues long. The CDR3, as DNA: TGCGCCAGCAGTGAATCGGCCGGACTAGGAAGCACAGATACGCAGTATTTT. This sequence encodes CASSESAGLGSTDTQYF.

The chain links TRBV4-1 to TRBJ1-5, with D maybe TRBD1 (5 bases). Trimming took off 7 bases at V and 0 bases at J, with 19 bases between the two ends. CDR1 is MGHRA, CDR2 YSYEKL, per germline. This CDR3 contains 17 residues. The CDR3 sequence: CASIWGGRGYSNQPQHF. CDR3 sequence (DNA): TGCGCCAGCATCTGGGGAGGGAGGGGTTATAGCAATCAGCCCCAGCATTTT.

The V call is TRBV6-4, the J call TRBJ2-1; 7 positions match TRBD2. The CDR3 length is 15 residues. Trimming removed 3 bases from V and 8 bases from J; junction bases left unmatched: 10. Germline-derived CDR1 and CDR2 are MRHNA and SNTAGT. The CDR3 is CASSELAGEGHEQFF. The CDR3 DNA reads TGTGCCAGCAGTGAGTTGGCGGGGGAGGGCCATGAGCAGTTCTTC.

The chain uses TRBV13 and TRBJ1-2, with 8 bases lining up with TRBD1. With V trimmed by 3 bases and J by 6 bases, 3 bases remained unmatched. CDR1 and CDR2 from the germline V gene are PRHDT and FYEKMQ (reference sequence). The CDR3 totals 13 residues. The CDR3 sequence: CASSFNRGNGYTF. In nucleotides, the CDR3 is TGTGCCAGCAGCTTTAACAGGGGGAATGGCTACACCTTC.

This clone occurred a few times. The chain is built from TRBV28 and TRBJ1-6, with a tentative D call TRBD1 (5 bases). The CDR3 loop spans 15 amino acids. The V gene lost 6 bases and the J gene lost 8 bases, with 17 bases spanning the gap. Germline loops: CDR1 MDHEN, CDR2 SYDVKM. CDR3 nucleotides: TGTGCCAGCAGCCCGGGGGGACGGGGGGATTCACCCCTCCACTTT. Amino acids: CASSPGGRGDSPLHF.

This clone occurred a few times. This sequence joins TRBV2 and TRBJ2-5; D not resolved. There are 13 residues in the CDR3. Germline V lookup: CDR1 SNHLY, CDR2 FYNNEI. The ends were cut back, 5 bases at V and 1 base at J, with 8 bases in the middle. The CDR3 loop reads CASSTLSQETQYF. Here the CDR3 DNA reads TGTGCCAGCAGTACACTATCCCAAGAGACCCAGTACTTC.

This chain links TRBV11-2 with TRBJ2-5, with a weak D call TRBD2 (7 bases). The germline V gene encodes CDR1 SGHAT and CDR2 FQNNGV. The CDR3 has 17 residues. V lost 4 bases and J lost 4, with 22 bases in between. CDR3 sequence: CASSSGGGARGPETQYF. The CDR3 nucleotides are TGTGCCAGCAGCTCAGGAGGGGGGGCCAGGGGCCCAGAGACCCAGTACTTC.

This clone has more than one count but fewer than ten. This rearrangement joins TRBV5-4 to TRBJ2-7, with 7 nucleotides matching TRBD1. Unmatched junction bases numbered 5, after V lost 4 bases and J lost 1 base. There are 14 residues in the CDR3. Germline-derived CDR1 and CDR2 are SGHNT and YYREEE (reference sequence). CDR3 bases: TGTGCCAGCAGCACCCGGGACAGTTCCTACGAGCAGTACTTC. It codes for CASSTRDSSYEQYF.

The chain couples TRBV6-1 to TRBJ1-5; D is ambiguous. From germline, CDR1 is MNHNS and CDR2 SASEGT. The CDR3 loop spans 13 amino acids. V lost 4 bases, J lost 1 base, and 5 bases lay in between. The CDR3 nucleotides read TGTGCCAGCAGTGTATTAAGCAATCAGCCCCAGCATTTT. Its translation is CASSVLSNQPQHF.

The chain is built from TRBV6-5 and TRBJ1-4; the D gene is possibly TRBD1 (5 bases). The CDR3 totals 12 residues. Trimming stripped 8 bases from V and 4 bases from J, with 8 bases between. CDR1 and CDR2 (germline): MNHEY, SVGAGI. CDR3 amino acids: CASGGGNEKLFF. Here the CDR3 DNA reads TGTGCCAGCGGGGGGGGTAATGAAAAACTGTTTTTT.

The gene calls are TRBV5-1 and TRBJ1-5; D gene uncertain. Germline V gene sequence: CDR1 SGHRS, CDR2 YFSETQ. The V and J ends lost 0 bases and 7 bases respectively, with 11 bases between them. The CDR3 consists of 14 residues. The DNA of the CDR3 is TGCGCCAGCAGCTTGGCTGTCGGGGAACAGCCCCAGCATTTT. It codes for CASSLAVGEQPQHF.

This chain connects TRBV28 to TRBJ2-5, with D uncertain. The germline V and J ends were trimmed by 6 bases and 0 bases, with 11 bases remaining between them. The CDR3 has 14 residues. CDR1 and CDR2 from the germline V gene are MDHEN and SYDVKM. CDR3 protein: CASSLTRYQETQYF. DNA of the CDR3: TGTGCCAGCAGCCTGACGAGGTACCAAGAGACCCAGTACTTC.

The chain combines TRBV7-3 with TRBJ1-2; 7 positions match TRBD1. Germline trimming cut 4 bases from V and 8 bases from J; bases unmatched to any gene: 10. Germline V lookup: CDR1 SGHTA, CDR2 FQGTGA. The CDR3 consists of 14 residues. In nucleotides, the CDR3 is TGTGCCAGCAGCTCCGCAGACAGGGCGGGGGGCTACACCTTC. Translation gives CASSSADRAGGYTF.

The genes are TRBV28 and TRBJ2-7; 7 nucleotides match TRBD2. The germline V gene encodes CDR1 MDHEN and CDR2 SYDVKM. The CDR3 is 13 amino acids. J lost 2 bases, V lost 5 bases, and 3 bases had no gene match. CDR3 coding DNA: TGTGCCAGCAGTACAACTAGCGCCTACGAGCAGTACTTC. It is translated as CASSTTSAYEQYF.

This clone has only one observation. The chain employs TRBV5-1 and TRBJ2-3; weak D call: TRBD2 (6 bases). With 2 bases removed from V and 2 bases from J, the gap between germline ends came to 12 bases. CDR3 length: 15 residues. Germline lookup yields CDR1 SGHRS and CDR2 YFSETQ. CDR3 DNA sequence: TGCGCCAGCAGCTTACAGGCGGGAATCACAGATACGCAGTATTTT. It yields the protein CASSLQAGITDTQYF.

The gene calls are TRBV18 and TRBJ1-5; perhaps TRBD1 as D (6 bases). Germline values: CDR1 KGHSH, CDR2 LQKENI. CDR3 length equals 14 residues. V gave up 6 bases and J gave up 4 bases, with 13 bases separating them. CDR3 coding DNA: TGTGCCAGCTCCAGGGGACGGGAAAATCAGCCCCAGCATTTT. It is translated as CASSRGRENQPQHF.

This clone came up once. This chain connects TRBV7-9 to TRBJ1-2; 9 positions match TRBD1. Looked up from germline, CDR1 is SEHNR and CDR2 is FQNEAQ (reference sequence). The V and J ends lost 0 bases and 4 bases, in that order; junction bases with no gene match: 9. CDR3 length equals 17 residues. The CDR3 DNA reads TGTGCCAGCAGCTTAGCGACCACAGGGGGCCCCTCCTATGGCTACACCTTC. Protein product: CASSLATTGGPSYGYTF.

V is TRBV30 and J is TRBJ1-6; 7 nucleotides match TRBD1. The V segment lost 2 bases and the J segment 0 bases; nucleotides outside the gene matches: 7. The CDR3 covers 17 residues. Germline loops: CDR1 GTSNPN, CDR2 SVGIG (reference sequence). The CDR3 region is CAWSPKQGISYNSPLHF. The CDR3 nucleotides are TGTGCCTGGAGTCCAAAACAGGGGATCTCCTATAATTCACCCCTCCACTTT. Looking up the rest from reference TRBV30 and TRBJ1-6 gives the full variable domain: SQTIHQWPATLVQPVGSPLSLECTVEGTSNPNLYWYRQAAGRGLQLLFYSVGIGQISSEVPQNLSASRPQDRQFILSSKKLLLSDSGFYLCAWSPKQGISYNSPLHFGNGTRLTVT.

In its sample, this clone was seen a few times. V and J are TRBV5-1 and TRBJ1-1, with D possibly TRBD1 on 5 matching bases. V gave up 0 bases and J gave up 6 bases, with 12 bases separating them. Germline V lookup: CDR1 SGHRS, CDR2 YFSETQ. The CDR3 consists of 14 residues. The CDR3 DNA is TGCGCCAGCAGCTTGGCCGGGGGGTCGTCTGAAGCTTTCTTT. Translated: CASSLAGGSSEAFF.

This rearrangement joins TRBV14 to TRBJ1-1, with no clear D. Germline CDR1 and CDR2: SGHDN and FVKESK. The CDR3 length is 13 residues. The V and J ends lost 4 bases and 0 bases respectively, with 6 bases between them. Here the CDR3 DNA reads TGTGCCAGCAGCCGGTCTATGAACACTGAAGCTTTCTTT. Translating it yields CASSRSMNTEAFF.

J is TRBJ2-2 and V is TRBV5-5, with no clear D. Germline loops: CDR1 SGHKS, CDR2 YYEKEE (reference sequence). The CDR3 contains 13 residues. V was pared by 1 base and J by 4 bases, with 5 bases between. The CDR3: CASSLRSTGELFF. The CDR3 nucleotides read TGTGCCAGCAGCTTGCGGAGCACCGGGGAGCTGTTTTTT.